The 24 T cell receptor beta chains below come from one sample, sequenced in a study of beta chain features in type 1 diabetes. What was sequenced were expressed TCRB transcripts, since all of the isolated RNA had been reverse transcribed. Repertoires were generated with immunoSEQ multiplex PCR, while TCRdb's copy carries only in-frame clones and drops some. The sample contains approximately 380,000 clones, more than 12% of which appear only once. Sequenced input: naive CD4+ T cells from blood. The source is a woman under 30 in good health.

V gene TRBV30 combines with J gene TRBJ1-4; 7 positions agree with TRBD1. The ends lost 3 bases at V and 4 bases at J; junction bases unmatched: 8. The germline gives CDR1 GTSNPN, CDR2 SVGIG (reference sequence). The CDR3 sequence is 15 residues long. The CDR3 region is CAWRKRQGVNEKLFF. The CDR3 DNA sequence: TGTGCCTGGAGGAAAAGACAGGGCGTTAATGAAAAACTGTTTTTT. Full variable domain (missing parts from reference TRBV30 and TRBJ1-4): SQTIHQWPATLVQPVGSPLSLECTVEGTSNPNLYWYRQAAGRGLQLLFYSVGIGQISSEVPQNLSASRPQDRQFILSSKKLLLSDSGFYLCAWRKRQGVNEKLFFGSGTQLSVL.

The chain links TRBV5-1 to TRBJ2-1, with 9 bases fitting TRBD2. The CDR3 runs 15 residues. Germline V gene sequence: CDR1 SGHRS, CDR2 YFSETQ. V lost 4 bases to trimming and J lost 8 bases; unmatched junction nucleotides: 10. The CDR3 DNA reads TGCGCCAGCAGCATCGCGTCGACTAGCGGCGATGAGCAGTTCTTC. Residues: CASSIASTSGDEQFF.

This chain links TRBV28 with TRBJ2-3; 7 bases line up with TRBD1. The CDR3 has 16 amino acids. Germline loops: CDR1 MDHEN, CDR2 SYDVKM. Trimming cost V 6 bases and J 0 bases; bases outside gene matches: 9. Here the CDR3 reads CASSPPGQFSTDTQYF. DNA for the CDR3: TGTGCCAGCAGCCCGCCGGGACAGTTCAGCACAGATACGCAGTATTTT.

Only a few counts were recorded for this clone. The chain employs TRBV30 and TRBJ2-5, with a possible D match to TRBD1 (7 bases). Germline CDR1 is GTSNPN and CDR2 is SVGIG (reference sequence). Trimming shortened V by 0 bases and J by 3 bases, and 11 bases separated the two germline ends. The CDR3 contains 14 residues. For the CDR3, the DNA is TGTGCCTGGAGTGTTGGGGGGACAGAAGAGACCCAGTACTTC. Translated, it gives CAWSVGGTEETQYF.

The rearrangement joins TRBV10-3 to TRBJ2-7; 8 nucleotides align to TRBD2. The CDR3 covers 17 residues. Germline V gives CDR1 ENHRY, CDR2 SYGVKD. V gave up 0 bases and J gave up 0 bases; unmatched junction bases: 7. This CDR3 reads CAISESGLAGHSYEQYF. In DNA form, the CDR3 reads TGTGCCATCAGTGAGTCGGGGCTAGCGGGTCACTCCTACGAGCAGTACTTC.

This sequence joins TRBV28 and TRBJ2-2, with TRBD2 matching 14 bases. V lost 6 bases to trimming and J lost 4 bases; unmatched junction nucleotides: 7. From germline, CDR1 is MDHEN and CDR2 SYDVKM. CDR3 length equals 17 residues. The CDR3 nucleotides read TGTGCCAGCAGCTTGTTTGGACTAGCGGGAGGCACCGGGGAGCTGTTTTTT. Translated: CASSLFGLAGGTGELFF.

This clone was seen more than once but under ten times. The V and J genes are TRBV5-6 and TRBJ1-2; D unresolved. V lost 4 bases and J lost 4, with 17 bases in between. This CDR3 comprises 15 residues. Germline lookup yields CDR1 SGHDT and CDR2 YYEEEE. CDR3 nucleotide sequence: TGTGCCAGCAGCGGGCAACCTCAGAGCCTCTATGGCTACACCTTC. Amino acid sequence: CASSGQPQSLYGYTF.

The rearrangement joins TRBV5-1 to TRBJ2-2; D might be TRBD2 (7 bases). Germline V gives CDR1 SGHRS, CDR2 YFSETQ. V lost 2 bases, J lost 0 bases, and 11 bases lay in between. CDR3 length equals 16 residues. Written as DNA, the CDR3 is TGCGCCAGCAGCTTCCCGGGGGGCGCGAACACCGGGGAGCTGTTTTTT. The encoded protein is CASSFPGGANTGELFF.

This clone was detected only once. CDR3 DNA sequence: TGTGCCAGCAGCTTAGGTCGCTACAATGAGCAGTTCTTC. Its translation: CASSLGRYNEQFF. The chain links TRBV7-8 to TRBJ2-1; D gene ambiguous. V was pared by 1 base and J by 3 bases, with 4 bases between. The CDR3 is 13 residues long. Germline CDR1 SGHVS, CDR2 FQNEAQ.

This clone was counted only a few times. The chain combines TRBV30 with TRBJ1-2; no clear D gene. The germline gives CDR1 GTSNPN, CDR2 SVGIG (reference sequence). CDR3 length: 13 amino acids. Trimming removed 2 bases at V and 4 bases at J, with 11 bases between. The CDR3 nucleotides are TGTGCCTGGAGTAGGTCCGGGGTCTATGGCTACACCTTC. Translated, it gives CAWSRSGVYGYTF.

The chain has TRBV5-1 and TRBJ2-7; 9 bases fit TRBD1. The germline V gene has CDR1 SGHRS and CDR2 YFSETQ. This CDR3 contains 15 residues. J gave up 2 bases and V 0 bases, and 3 bases lay outside the gene matches. CDR3 nucleotide sequence: TGCGCCAGCAGCTTGGCGACAGGGGGACCCTACGAGCAGTACTTC. Protein sequence: CASSLATGGPYEQYF.

There are a few counts of this clone. This sequence joins TRBV6-4 and TRBJ2-7; 11 bases align to TRBD2. In germline, CDR1 is MRHNA, CDR2 SNTAGT. J was trimmed by 1 base and V by 4 bases; bases with no gene match: 9. The CDR3 length is 17 residues. The CDR3 DNA reads TGTGCCAGCAGTGTTATAGCGGGAGGGCCGTGGTCCTACGAGCAGTACTTC. This codes for CASSVIAGGPWSYEQYF.

This clone was recorded a few times. This rearrangement joins TRBV18 to TRBJ1-4; 7 bases are a match to TRBD1. Unmatched junction bases numbered 15, after V lost 6 bases and J lost 11 bases. This CDR3 is 15 amino acids long. The germline gives CDR1 KGHSH, CDR2 LQKENI. CDR3 bases: TGTGCCAGCTCGTTCGACAGAGGCCCCAGGGGGAAACTGTTTTTT. It codes for CASSFDRGPRGKLFF.

In its sample, this clone was seen a few times. The chain recombines TRBV18 with TRBJ1-1; weak D call: TRBD1 (6 bases). V lost 3 bases and J lost 4, with 21 bases in between. Germline assignment: CDR1 KGHSH and CDR2 LQKENI. The CDR3 loop spans 17 amino acids. The CDR3 sequence: CASSPRENRVQGTEAFF. In nucleotides, the CDR3 is TGTGCCAGCTCACCCCGGGAAAACAGGGTCCAAGGCACTGAAGCTTTCTTT.

Only a few counts were recorded for this clone. The V and J genes are TRBV2 and TRBJ1-4; TRBD1 matches 8 bases. CDR3 size: 14 residues. Per the germline V gene, CDR1 is SNHLY and CDR2 is FYNNEI. J gave up 8 bases and V 5 bases, and 7 bases lay outside the gene matches. The CDR3 here is CASSTQGAGEKLFF. The CDR3 DNA sequence: TGTGCCAGCAGTACCCAGGGGGCGGGAGAAAAACTGTTTTTT.

The CDR3 DNA reads TGTGCCAGCAGCAATTGGGGGGGCAACTATGGCTACACCTTC. Its translation is CASSNWGGNYGYTF. The chain has TRBV7-2 and TRBJ1-2, with D possibly TRBD1 on 6 matching bases. In germline, CDR1 is SGHTA, CDR2 FQGNSA. The CDR3 length is 14 residues. Trimming removed 5 bases from V and 2 bases from J, with 12 bases in between.

V and J are TRBV27 and TRBJ2-2; 7 nucleotides agree with TRBD2. This CDR3 has 15 amino acids. Germline V gives CDR1 MNHEY, CDR2 SMNVEV (reference sequence). Trimming took 3 bases from V and 6 from J; bases not matched to a gene: 7. CDR3 coding DNA: TGTGCCAGCAGTTTGAGGGCTAGCGGCGCCGGGGAGCTGTTTTTT. Residues: CASSLRASGAGELFF.

This chain links TRBV15 with TRBJ2-5; 7 nucleotides line up with TRBD2. Losses at the gene ends were 0 bases for V and 4 bases for J; bases not matched to a gene: 14. Germline V gene data show CDR1 as LNHNV and CDR2 as YYDKDF (reference sequence). The CDR3 is 18 amino acids. The CDR3 nucleotides are TGTGCCACCAGCAGAGATTTCACGAGTGCGGGAGCGGCAGAGACCCAGTACTTC. This translates into CATSRDFTSAGAAETQYF.

This chain links TRBV7-9 with TRBJ1-5, with a tentative D call TRBD1 (5 bases). The germline V gene has CDR1 SEHNR and CDR2 FQNEAQ (reference sequence). The length of the CDR3 is 14 residues. Trimming removed 4 bases from V and 5 bases from J, with 12 bases in between. The CDR3 nucleotides read TGTGCCAGCAGCTCGCGACAGCTGGATCAGCCCCAGCATTTT. Its protein is CASSSRQLDQPQHF.

Only a few counts were recorded for this clone. The chain has TRBV18 and TRBJ2-5; D is possibly TRBD2 (5 bases). V shed 3 bases and J shed 3 bases, with 8 bases lying between them. CDR1 is KGHSH and CDR2 is LQKENI in the germline V gene. This CDR3 contains 13 residues. This CDR3 reads CASSPGEEETQYF. In nucleotides, the CDR3 is TGTGCCAGCTCACCCGGGGAAGAAGAGACCCAGTACTTC.

This chain's CDR3 is CASSPSGRGYNEQFF. DNA for the CDR3: TGTGCCAGCAGCCCTAGCGGGAGAGGGTACAATGAGCAGTTCTTC. The chain joins TRBV4-2 to TRBJ2-1; 10 bases line up with TRBD2. The J segment lost 4 bases and the V segment lost 4 bases, leaving 4 bases of the junction unmatched. Germline V CDR1 and CDR2: LGHNA, YNFKEQ. The CDR3 covers 15 residues.

This chain connects TRBV18 to TRBJ1-3, with D possibly being TRBD1 (6 bases). Germline V gives CDR1 KGHSH, CDR2 LQKENI. V lost 5 bases and J 1 base, leaving 12 bases between the germline ends. The CDR3 contains 15 residues. In DNA, the CDR3 is TGTGCCAGCTCAACAACAGGGCCTTCTGGAAACACCATATATTTT. This codes for CASSTTGPSGNTIYF.

The chain combines TRBV19 with TRBJ2-7; 7 bases fit TRBD1. The CDR3 consists of 15 residues. The trim removed 2 bases at V and 2 bases at J, leaving 6 bases unmatched. Germline V gene lookup returns CDR1 LNHDA and CDR2 SQIVND (reference sequence). The CDR3 sequence is CASSITRGMTYEQYF. In DNA form, the CDR3 reads TGTGCCAGTAGTATAACCAGGGGGATGACCTACGAGCAGTACTTC.

This clone has just a few counts. The chain employs TRBV28 and TRBJ2-1; D possibly corresponds to TRBD2 (6 bases). CDR3 length: 10 amino acids. Germline V gene sequence: CDR1 MDHEN, CDR2 SYDVKM. V lost 8 bases to trimming and J lost 7 bases, with 6 bases between them. The CDR3 spells CASGGNEQFF. CDR3 bases: TGTGCCAGCGGGGGGAATGAGCAGTTCTTC.